The 9 T cell receptor beta chains below all came from one sample that was sequenced in a study of blood T cell repertoires in COVID-19. Assay used: immunoSEQ multiplex PCR; TCRdb lists only in-frame clones, some missing. The data contain tens of thousands of clones, around 87% of them singletons. Sequenced: peripheral blood. Every receptor here comes from a man aged 80 or over with active or convalescent COVID-19.

The chain joins TRBV19 to TRBJ1-4; TRBD1 agrees at 7 bases. Germline V CDR1 and CDR2: LNHDA, SQIVND (reference sequence). The CDR3 loop spans 16 amino acids. Trimming removed 6 bases from V and 5 bases from J; junction bases left unmatched: 12. DNA for the CDR3: TGTGCCAGTAGGGCCCTCCGAGGGGGCCAGAATGAAAAACTGTTTTTT. Protein product: CASRALRGGQNEKLFF.

J is TRBJ1-3 and V is TRBV11-3; D possibly corresponds to TRBD1 (6 bases). Trimming stripped 5 bases from V and 0 bases from J, with 11 bases between. Germline loops: CDR1 SGHNT, CDR2 YENEEA. There are 15 residues in the CDR3. The CDR3 coding sequence is TGTGCCAGCAGCCGACGCAGGGGCTCTGGAAACACCATATATTTT. Amino acids: CASSRRRGSGNTIYF.

The chain employs TRBV6-5 and TRBJ2-2; 7 bases match TRBD1. J lost 7 bases, V lost 5 bases, and 10 bases had no gene match. Germline lookup yields CDR1 MNHEY and CDR2 SVGAGI. This CDR3 has 15 residues. CDR3 nucleotides: TGTGCCAGCAGTCGACAGGGACGTCTGGTCGGGGAGCTGTTTTTT. Translating it yields CASSRQGRLVGELFF.

The chain combines TRBV6-1 with TRBJ1-4, with D hard to call. The V end was cut by 2 bases, the J end by 4 bases, with 11 bases between. CDR3 length equals 15 residues. CDR1 MNHNS and CDR2 SASEGT come from the germline V gene. The chain's CDR3 is CASSEFSGSNEKLFF. The CDR3, as DNA: TGTGCCAGCAGTGAATTTTCTGGGAGTAATGAAAAACTGTTTTTT.

V and J are TRBV5-4 and TRBJ1-2; no clear D gene. Trimming took off 4 bases at V and 2 bases at J, with 21 bases between the two ends. In germline, CDR1 is SGHNT, CDR2 YYREEE (reference sequence). The CDR3 sequence is 17 residues long. The CDR3 loop is CASSPPGHPDVNYGYTF. CDR3 sequence (DNA): TGTGCCAGCAGCCCCCCAGGCCACCCCGACGTAAACTATGGCTACACCTTC. The full variable domain, with the rest looked up from reference TRBV5-4 and TRBJ1-2, is ETGVTQSPTHLIKTRGQQVTLRCSSQSGHNTVSWYQQALGQGPQFIFQYYREEENGRGNFPPRFSGLQFPNYSSELNVNALELDDSALYLCASSPPGHPDVNYGYTFGSGTRLTVV.

The gene calls are TRBV6-4 and TRBJ2-3; 7 nucleotides match TRBD2. V gave up 6 bases and J gave up 1 base; unmatched junction bases: 4. This CDR3 comprises 14 residues. Germline V gene lookup returns CDR1 MRHNA and CDR2 SNTAGT. The CDR3 coding sequence is TGTGCCAGCAGCGTAACTAGCGGCACAGATACGCAGTATTTT. The encoded protein is CASSVTSGTDTQYF.

V gene TRBV19 combines with J gene TRBJ1-2; no definite D call. CDR3 length equals 12 residues. Germline values: CDR1 LNHDA, CDR2 SQIVND (reference sequence). The ends were cut back, 5 bases at V and 5 bases at J, with 9 bases in the middle. This chain's CDR3 is CASSPVAYGYTF. The DNA of the CDR3 is TGTGCCAGTAGTCCCGTGGCTTATGGCTACACCTTC.

V is TRBV7-2 and J is TRBJ1-2; TRBD1 aligns across 7 bases. The J segment lost 3 bases and the V segment lost 3 bases, leaving 7 bases of the junction unmatched. Germline CDR1 reads SGHTA; CDR2 reads FQGNSA. CDR3 length equals 15 residues. This CDR3 reads CASSFAGQAHYGYTF. CDR3 nucleotides: TGTGCCAGCAGCTTTGCCGGACAGGCCCACTATGGCTACACCTTC.

This chain connects TRBV28 to TRBJ1-2; 8 bases line up with TRBD1. The ends lost 6 bases at V and 2 bases at J; junction bases unmatched: 5. This CDR3 is 14 amino acids long. Per germline, CDR1 MDHEN and CDR2 SYDVKM. CDR3 DNA: TGTGCCAGCAGAGGGACAGGCTCGAACTATGGCTACACCTTC. It is translated as CASRGTGSNYGYTF.